These 24 T cell receptor beta chains share one sample of origin, sequenced in a study of T-cell reconstitution after alpha-beta-depleted transplantation in children. Molecular barcoding with unique molecular identifiers was used for the TCRbeta library. One entry per CDR3 protein, called by TCRdb with MiXCR from the PCR reads. The sample consists of 250,000 or so distinct CDR3 sequences, less than 9% of them appearing once. The material sequenced was PBMCs, mostly from graft donor cells, taken 180 days after TCRalphabeta/CD19-depleted stem cell transplant. Receptors were obtained from a male patient aged 10 to 17 who had a stem cell transplant for acute lymphoblastic leukemia, so the T cells may come from the graft donor.

There are a few counts of this clonotype. An end of the junction does not agree with germline; a read error may underlie this. J is TRBJ2-1 and V is TRBV19, with D uncertain. CDR1 and CDR2 (germline): LNHDA, SQIVND (reference sequence). CDR3 length: 13 amino acids. In DNA, the CDR3 is TGTGCCACCACTCCGGCCTCCCACAATGAGCAGTTCTTC. Translated, it gives CATTPASHNEQFF.

The chain has TRBV5-1 and TRBJ2-7; 10 bases line up with TRBD1. Trimming cost V 3 bases and J 3 bases; bases outside gene matches: 6. CDR1 is SGHRS and CDR2 is YFSETQ in the germline V gene. The CDR3 runs 15 residues. This CDR3 reads CASSSLGQGVYEQYF. In DNA form, the CDR3 reads TGCGCCAGCAGCTCCTTAGGACAGGGGGTCTACGAGCAGTACTTC.

This clonotype was picked up many times. The chain uses TRBV25-1 and TRBJ2-7; 10 bases map to TRBD2. The CDR3 has 19 amino acids. The trim removed 0 bases at V and 2 bases at J, leaving 13 bases unmatched. Germline V CDR1 and CDR2: MGHDK, SYGVNS. The CDR3 DNA reads as TGTGCCAGCAGTGAATATGGTGGAGGGAGGGGGACTAGCGCCTACGAGCAGTACTTC. This encodes CASSEYGGGRGTSAYEQYF.

This clonotype was recorded at least ten times. The chain carries TRBV5-1 and TRBJ2-7, with 11 bases matching TRBD2. The CDR3 is 17 residues long. The V gene end was trimmed by 5 bases and the J gene end by 2 bases; junction bases not matched to a gene: 12. CDR1 and CDR2 from the germline V gene are SGHRS and YFSETQ. CDR3 loop: CASSTSGGPAEPYEQYF. Written as DNA, the CDR3 is TGCGCCAGCAGTACTAGCGGGGGCCCCGCGGAACCCTACGAGCAGTACTTC.

This clonotype appeared many times. The V and J genes are TRBV7-3 and TRBJ1-1; D possibly corresponds to TRBD1 (6 bases). Looked up from germline, CDR1 is SGHTA and CDR2 is FQGTGA. CDR3 size: 16 residues. V was cut by 2 bases and J by 4 bases, with 17 bases left in between. In DNA, the CDR3 is TGTGCCAGCAGCTTATTCAACGTACAGGGTGGCACTGAAGCTTTCTTT. Amino acids: CASSLFNVQGGTEAFF.

This chain uses TRBV7-9 with TRBJ2-5; possible D gene TRBD2, 7 bases. The CDR3 runs to 15 residues. Germline assignment: CDR1 SEHNR and CDR2 FQNEAQ (reference sequence). Between the trimmed V and J ends, which lost 5 bases and 2 bases, there was a span of 15 bases. CDR3 residues: CASSHGGTLQETQYF. CDR3 in DNA: TGTGCCAGCAGCCACGGGGGGACACTGCAAGAGACCCAGTACTTC.

This clonotype was detected ten times or more. The rearrangement joins TRBV6-5 to TRBJ2-1; no reliable D call. Germline V gives CDR1 MNHEY, CDR2 SVGAGI. The CDR3 runs 13 residues. V was pared by 2 bases and J by 5 bases, with 7 bases between. The chain's CDR3 is CASSYGEHNEQFF. The CDR3 DNA is TGTGCCAGCAGTTACGGGGAACACAATGAGCAGTTCTTC.

This clonotype occurred many times. CDR3 residues: CASFLHGYTF. CDR3 sequence (DNA): TGTGCCAGCTTTTTACACGGCTACACCTTC. The chain employs TRBV6-5 and TRBJ1-2; D is undetermined. The CDR3 length is 10 residues. The germline V gene encodes CDR1 MNHEY and CDR2 SVGAGI. Trimming shortened V by 8 bases and J by 8 bases, and 9 bases separated the two germline ends.

This clonotype came up many times. The chain recombines TRBV5-1 with TRBJ1-1; D remains ambiguous. Germline loops: CDR1 SGHRS, CDR2 YFSETQ. V was clipped by 1 base and J by 1 base, with 5 bases between them. The CDR3 contains 13 residues. This chain's CDR3 is CASSLWKNTEAFF. DNA of the CDR3: TGCGCCAGCAGCTTGTGGAAGAACACTGAAGCTTTCTTT.

The table lists this clonotype with many counts. The rearrangement links TRBV7-9 to TRBJ1-3, with a weak D call TRBD1 (6 bases). CDR3 size: 15 residues. Germline V gives CDR1 SEHNR, CDR2 FQNEAQ (reference sequence). V lost 1 base and J 2 bases, leaving 9 bases between the germline ends. Here the CDR3 DNA reads TGTGCCAGCAGCTTAGGCCGGACAGCTGGAAACACCATATATTTT. It is translated as CASSLGRTAGNTIYF.

The chain has TRBV3-1 and TRBJ2-2, with D perhaps TRBD1 (5 bases). Trimming took off 4 bases at V and 2 bases at J, with 8 bases between the two ends. Germline V CDR1 and CDR2: LGHDT, YNNKEL (reference sequence). This CDR3 spans 14 amino acids. For the CDR3, the DNA is TGTGCCAGCAGCCGATGGACAAACACCGGGGAGCTGTTTTTT. Its translation: CASSRWTNTGELFF.

This chain links TRBV20-1 with TRBJ2-5; 9 nucleotides line up with TRBD1. The V and J ends lost 7 bases and 4 bases, in that order; junction bases with no gene match: 10. The CDR3 is 14 residues long. The germline CDR1 and CDR2 sequences are DFQATT and SNEGSKA (reference sequence). The CDR3 spells CSVSYRGRRETQYF. CDR3 in DNA: TGCAGTGTTAGTTACAGGGGGCGGAGAGAGACCCAGTACTTC.

A few counts support this clonotype. The gene calls are TRBV18 and TRBJ2-1, with TRBD2 matching over 7 bases. The germline gives CDR1 KGHSH, CDR2 LQKENI. V shed 1 base, J shed 7 bases, and the junction held 10 bases outside the gene matches. The CDR3 runs to 16 residues. CDR3 DNA: TGTGCCAGCTCACCACAGGTTGTCGGCGGGAGTAATGAGCAGTTCTTC. Protein sequence: CASSPQVVGGSNEQFF.

This clonotype was recorded many times. The chain employs TRBV3-1 and TRBJ2-2, with D perhaps TRBD1 (7 bases). This CDR3 has 17 amino acids. From germline, CDR1 is LGHDT and CDR2 YNNKEL (reference sequence). Between the trimmed V and J ends, which lost 3 bases and 3 bases, there was a span of 17 bases. CDR3 sequence: CASSHTQGRRDTGELFF. The CDR3 DNA reads TGTGCCAGCAGCCACACACAGGGGCGGAGGGACACCGGGGAGCTGTTTTTT.

The chain is built from TRBV5-8 and TRBJ2-3; no clear D gene. V lost 0 bases to trimming and J lost 0 bases, with 8 bases between them. Germline lookup yields CDR1 SGHTS and CDR2 YDEGEE. CDR3 length: 15 amino acids. This chain's CDR3 is CASSLDQLSTDTQYF. The DNA for the CDR3 is TGTGCCAGCAGCTTGGATCAGTTGAGCACAGATACGCAGTATTTT.

This clonotype was seen at least ten times. The gene calls are TRBV6-1 and TRBJ2-5, with 13 bases matching TRBD2. This CDR3 region has 17 residues. The junction had 12 bases not matched to a gene; V was cut back by 6 bases and J by 5 bases. The germline V gene has CDR1 MNHNS and CDR2 SASEGT. The CDR3 protein is CASSRLGLAGLMETQYF. Here the CDR3 DNA reads TGTGCCAGCAGCCGCTTGGGACTAGCGGGACTGATGGAGACCCAGTACTTC.

This chain joins TRBV2 and TRBJ2-5; TRBD1 agrees at 9 bases. From germline, CDR1 is SNHLY and CDR2 FYNNEI. The V segment lost 6 bases and the J segment 5 bases; nucleotides outside the gene matches: 4. The CDR3 runs to 13 residues. In nucleotides, the CDR3 is TGTGCCAGCAGGGACAGGGGAGTCGAGACCCAGTACTTC. Translation: CASRDRGVETQYF.

Concerning this clonotype itself: Being one base from a much bigger clone, this may be a read error. The CDR3 loop is CTSSLGGELGRFSYNEQFF. The DNA for the CDR3 is TGTACCAGCAGTTTAGGGGGGGAACTAGGGAGGTTTTCTTACAATGAGCAGTTCTTC. V usage is TRBV13 and J usage is TRBJ2-1; D is possibly TRBD2 (7 bases). CDR3 size: 19 residues. Germline-derived CDR1 and CDR2 are PRHDT and FYEKMQ (reference sequence).

At least ten counts were recorded for this clonotype. This chain connects TRBV24-1 to TRBJ2-3, with TRBD2 as a possible D gene (5 bases). CDR1 is KGHDR and CDR2 is SFDVKD in the germline V gene. The CDR3 runs 14 residues. Trimming stripped 3 bases from V and 5 bases from J, with 11 bases between. This CDR3 reads CATSDTRRGDTQYF. In nucleotides, the CDR3 is TGTGCCACCAGTGATACTCGACGGGGAGATACGCAGTATTTT.

This clonotype has ten or more counts. The genes are TRBV6-2 or TRBV6-3 and TRBJ1-1; no definite D call. Per germline, CDR1 MNHEY and CDR2 SVGEGT. The V end lost 2 bases, the J end lost 0 bases, and 10 bases lay between the germline ends. The CDR3 consists of 15 residues. The CDR3 spells CASSYHRYMNTEAFF. The DNA of the CDR3 is TGTGCCAGCAGTTACCACCGATATATGAACACTGAAGCTTTCTTT.

In this sample, this clonotype turned up many times. The chain employs TRBV20-1 and TRBJ2-3, with no clear D. The V gene lost 6 bases and the J gene lost 4 bases, with 8 bases spanning the gap. Germline loops: CDR1 DFQATT, CDR2 SNEGSKA (reference sequence). The CDR3 is 11 amino acids. The CDR3 is CSALRADTQYF. DNA for the CDR3: TGCAGTGCACTGCGCGCAGATACGCAGTATTTT.

This clonotype was observed at least ten times. The chain uses TRBV5-1 and TRBJ1-2; possibly TRBD1 for D (5 bases). Between the trimmed V and J ends, which lost 4 bases and 1 base, there was a span of 8 bases. This CDR3 comprises 13 residues. The V gene's germline CDR1 is SGHRS and CDR2 YFSETQ. CDR3 coding DNA: TGCGCCAGCAGCACGACAGTTAACTATGGCTACACCTTC. Its protein is CASSTTVNYGYTF.

Comment on this clonotype: A read error may be the cause here, since a much bigger clone is one base away. The chain has TRBV12-3 or TRBV12-4 and TRBJ2-2, with TRBD2 matching over 9 bases. The CDR3 extends over 15 amino acids. The CDR3 region has the DNA TGTGCCAGCAGTTTGATACTAGCGGGCACCGGGCAGCTGTTTTTT. It translates to CASSLILAGTGQLFF.

This clonotype was detected many times. The chain links TRBV7-2 to TRBJ1-2; D perhaps matches TRBD1 (5 bases). Per germline, CDR1 SGHTA and CDR2 FQGNSA. This CDR3 comprises 12 residues. V was pared by 1 base and J by 13 bases, with 13 bases between. The CDR3 sequence is CASSLDRRRGTF. Here the CDR3 DNA reads TGTGCCAGCAGCTTAGACAGGAGGAGAGGCACCTTC.